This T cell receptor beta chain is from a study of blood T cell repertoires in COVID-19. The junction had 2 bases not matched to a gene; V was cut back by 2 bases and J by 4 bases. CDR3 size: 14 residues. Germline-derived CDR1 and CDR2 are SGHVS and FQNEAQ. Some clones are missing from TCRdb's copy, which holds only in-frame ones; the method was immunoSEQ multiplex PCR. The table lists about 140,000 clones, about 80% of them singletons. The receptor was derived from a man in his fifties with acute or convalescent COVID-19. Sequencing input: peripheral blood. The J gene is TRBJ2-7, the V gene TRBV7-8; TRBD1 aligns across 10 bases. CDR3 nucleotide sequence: TGTGCCAGCAGCTTAAGGGGACAGGGGTACGAGCAGTACTTC. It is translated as CASSLRGQGYEQYF.